The 19 T cell receptor beta chains below come from one sample, sequenced in a study of shared clonotypes between healthy human individuals. Here immunoSEQ multiplex PCR was the method, and the copy in TCRdb shows in-frame clones only, minus some. The data hold over 2 million clones, with 85% to 95% observed a single time. Specimen: naive CD4+ T cells sorted from blood. Subset defined: CD45RA+ positively selected. The receptors stem from a man between 18 and 35 years old in good health.

The V and J genes are TRBV19 and TRBJ1-6; D not certain. There are 15 residues in the CDR3. CDR1 and CDR2 from the germline V gene are LNHDA and SQIVND (reference sequence). With 6 bases removed from V and 4 bases from J, the gap between germline ends came to 13 bases. CDR3 sequence reads: CASRTSGRYNSPLHF. The CDR3 nucleotides are TGTGCCAGTAGGACTTCCGGGCGGTATAATTCACCCCTCCACTTT.

This chain links TRBV6-5 with TRBJ1-5; D not certain. Between the trimmed V and J ends, which lost 7 bases and 3 bases, there was a span of 4 bases. This CDR3 comprises 11 residues. Germline lookup yields CDR1 MNHEY and CDR2 SVGAGI. CDR3: CASTSNQPQHF. The DNA for the CDR3 is TGTGCCAGCACCTCCAATCAGCCCCAGCATTTT.

J is TRBJ2-3 and V is TRBV11-3, with D maybe TRBD1 (5 bases). The CDR3 runs to 19 residues. V was clipped by 4 bases and J by 4 bases, with 27 bases between them. The germline CDR1 and CDR2 sequences are SGHNT and YENEEA. CDR3 nucleotides: TGTGCCAGCAGCTCGTCTTTCGCCCCTACGGCCAGGGAAGCAGATACGCAGTATTTT. Translated: CASSSSFAPTAREADTQYF.

This chain connects TRBV7-4 to TRBJ1-5; possibly TRBD1 for D (5 bases). The germline V and J ends were trimmed by 0 bases and 0 bases, with 15 bases remaining between them. Germline V gene data show CDR1 as SGHVT and CDR2 as SQSDAQ. This CDR3 spans 18 amino acids. CDR3 loop: CASSLARRDGYSNQPQHF. The CDR3 coding sequence is TGTGCCAGCAGCTTAGCGCGAAGGGACGGGTATAGCAATCAGCCCCAGCATTTT.

About this clone itself: The same CDR3 can be traced to other DNA sequences in this sample. The chain carries TRBV18 and TRBJ1-1; D may be TRBD1 (6 bases). V dropped 3 bases and J dropped 6 bases, with 8 bases sitting between them. The CDR3 sequence is 12 residues long. CDR1 and CDR2 (germline): KGHSH, LQKENI. The CDR3 loop is CASSPTGSEAFF. In DNA, the CDR3 is TGTGCCAGCTCACCGACAGGCTCTGAAGCTTTCTTT. Looking up the rest from reference TRBV18 and TRBJ1-1 gives the full variable domain: NAGVMQNPRHLVRRRGQEARLRCSPMKGHSHVYWYRQLPEEGLKFMVYLQKENIIDESGMPKERFSAEFPKEGPSILRIQQVVRGDSAAYFCASSPTGSEAFFGQGTRLTVV.

V and J are TRBV6-1 and TRBJ1-5; D is uncertain. CDR3 length equals 11 residues. Trimming stripped 6 bases from V and 9 bases from J, with 9 bases between. Germline V CDR1 and CDR2: MNHNS, SASEGT. CDR3 in amino acids: CASSITWPQHF. CDR3 sequence (DNA): TGTGCCAGCAGCATAACTTGGCCCCAGCATTTT.

In this sample, this clone turned up once. The rearrangement links TRBV7-9 to TRBJ2-2; no definite D call. This CDR3 comprises 17 residues. V was clipped by 1 base and J by 0 bases, with 12 bases between them. Germline lookup yields CDR1 SEHNR and CDR2 FQNEAQ (reference sequence). CDR3: CASSLGRATANTGELFF. The CDR3 DNA reads as TGTGCCAGCAGCTTAGGCCGGGCAACGGCGAACACCGGGGAGCTGTTTTTT.

The chain uses TRBV10-3 and TRBJ2-3, with no clear D. The CDR3 is 13 residues long. Germline V gene sequence: CDR1 ENHRY, CDR2 SYGVKD. The ends were cut back, 1 base at V and 8 bases at J, with 10 bases in the middle. As DNA, the CDR3 is TGTGCCATCAGTGAGTACCAGCCGGGTACGCAGTATTTT. This encodes CAISEYQPGTQYF.

This chain connects TRBV4-1 to TRBJ2-5; 8 bases line up with TRBD2. CDR3 length: 19 residues. Germline V gives CDR1 MGHRA, CDR2 YSYEKL. V was clipped by 1 base and J by 4 bases; unmatched bases: 17. CDR3 loop: CASSQGKGIAGLLVETQYF. The CDR3 DNA follows: TGCGCCAGCAGCCAAGGGAAAGGGATAGCGGGGCTTTTAGTAGAGACCCAGTACTTC.

The chain is built from TRBV4-1 and TRBJ1-1; D is unclear. Germline CDR1 and CDR2: MGHRA and YSYEKL. The CDR3 contains 14 residues. V lost 0 bases to trimming and J lost 3 bases, with 8 bases between them. CDR3 coding DNA: TGCGCCAGCAGCCAAGAACCATGGGACACTGAAGCTTTCTTT. Translating it yields CASSQEPWDTEAFF.

This chain joins TRBV5-6 and TRBJ2-5; no clear D. The CDR3 covers 14 residues. Germline V gene lookup returns CDR1 SGHDT and CDR2 YYEEEE. The ends were cut back, 5 bases at V and 5 bases at J, with 16 bases in the middle. The CDR3 DNA follows: TGTGCCAGCAGGCTCAAGGGTGTTACGGAGACCCAGTACTTC. This encodes CASRLKGVTETQYF. The full variable domain, in which reference TRBV5-6 and TRBJ2-5 provide the parts outside the CDR3, is DAGVTQSPTHLIKTRGQQVTLRCSPKSGHDTVSWYQQALGQGPQFIFQYYEEEERQRGNFPDRFSGHQFPNYSSELNVNALLLGDSALYLCASRLKGVTETQYFGPGTRLLVL.

The chain carries TRBV10-3 and TRBJ2-3; TRBD1 matches 7 bases. The CDR3 is 15 residues long. Per germline, CDR1 ENHRY and CDR2 SYGVKD. J gave up 0 bases and V 8 bases, and 8 bases lay outside the gene matches. Written as DNA, the CDR3 is TGTGCCATCGGGGTAGGGGGCGCCAGCACAGATACGCAGTATTTT. Translation gives CAIGVGGASTDTQYF.

This chain links TRBV7-8 with TRBJ1-1, with D possibly matching TRBD1 (6 bases). This CDR3 is built from 17 residues. V lost 2 bases, J lost 5 bases, and 21 bases lay in between. CDR1 is SGHVS, CDR2 FQNEAQ, per germline. CDR3 region: CASSLTGFVTRGTEAFF. CDR3 coding DNA: TGTGCCAGCAGCTTAACAGGGTTTGTTACGCGGGGGACTGAAGCTTTCTTT.

The chain uses TRBV11-2 and TRBJ1-1; D remains ambiguous. Looked up from germline, CDR1 is SGHAT and CDR2 is FQNNGV. This CDR3 spans 13 amino acids. Trimming stripped 5 bases from V and 11 bases from J, with 18 bases between. CDR3: CASSAGEGFSAFF. The CDR3 DNA reads as TGTGCCAGCAGCGCCGGGGAAGGGTTTTCGGCTTTCTTT. Full variable domain (remainder filled in from reference TRBV11-2 and TRBJ1-1): EAGVAQSPRYKIIEKRQSVAFWCNPISGHATLYWYQQILGQGPKLLIQFQNNGVVDDSQLPKDRFSAERLKGVDSTLKIQPAKLEDSAVYLCASSAGEGFSAFFGQGTRLTVV.

V gene TRBV6-5 combines with J gene TRBJ2-1, with TRBD2 matching over 8 bases. Trimming at V came to 7 bases and at J to 11 bases, leaving 16 bases not matched to a gene. The germline gives CDR1 MNHEY, CDR2 SVGAGI. This CDR3 contains 15 residues. The CDR3 DNA reads TGTGCCAGCACCCCACTGGCGGGAGGTCATTGGCAGCAGTTCTTC. Encoded protein: CASTPLAGGHWQQFF.

V and J are TRBV5-1 and TRBJ1-5; D perhaps matches TRBD1 (5 bases). The V gene lost 7 bases and the J gene lost 1 base, with 12 bases spanning the gap. Germline assignment: CDR1 SGHRS and CDR2 YFSETQ. The CDR3 totals 14 residues. The DNA for the CDR3 is TGCGCCAGCTCCGAAACAGGCAGCAATCAGCCCCAGCATTTT. It codes for CASSETGSNQPQHF.

This chain uses TRBV6-5 with TRBJ1-1, with no clear D. Looked up from germline, CDR1 is MNHEY and CDR2 is SVGAGI. With 5 bases removed from V and 11 bases from J, the gap between germline ends came to 9 bases. The CDR3 sequence is 10 residues long. CDR3 amino acids: CASSRLVAFF. The DNA for the CDR3 is TGTGCCAGCAGTCGTTTAGTGGCTTTCTTT.

The rearrangement joins TRBV27 to TRBJ2-3; D may be TRBD2 (5 bases). The CDR3 length is 15 residues. Germline V gene lookup returns CDR1 MNHEY and CDR2 SMNVEV (reference sequence). V shed 7 bases and J shed 2 bases, with 16 bases lying between them. CDR3 bases: TGTGCCAGCACCCTGAAAGCGGATCACACAGATACGCAGTATTTT. This gives the protein CASTLKADHTDTQYF.

This clone appeared once. V is TRBV28 and J is TRBJ1-5; 11 bases align to TRBD1. CDR3 length: 16 residues. Germline V gene data show CDR1 as MDHEN and CDR2 as SYDVKM. V shed 3 bases, J shed 6 bases, and the junction held 7 bases outside the gene matches. For the CDR3, the DNA is TGTGCCAGCAGTTTCCACGGACAGGGGGCCACTCAGCCCCAGCATTTT. This translates into CASSFHGQGATQPQHF. The variable domain in full, completed from reference TRBV28 and TRBJ1-5, reads DVKVTQSSRYLVKRTGEKVFLECVQDMDHENMFWYRQDPGLGLRLIYFSYDVKMKEKGDIPEGYSVSREKKERFSLILESASTNQTSMYLCASSFHGQGATQPQHFGDGTRLSIL.